Shown below are 32 T cell receptor beta chains from a single sample sequenced in a study of cytomegalovirus exposure and HLA in healthy donors. Measured with immunoSEQ multiplex PCR; TCRdb has only the in-frame clones, and not every one. The sample lists tens of thousands of clones, roughly nine tenths occurring once. The sample consisted of PBMCs. All receptors derive from a man aged 18 to 30 in good health and CMV-seronegative.

This clone was detected only once. This chain uses TRBV7-9 with TRBJ2-2, with D hard to call. The CDR3 totals 14 residues. The ends were cut back, 6 bases at V and 0 bases at J, with 8 bases in the middle. Germline loops: CDR1 SEHNR, CDR2 FQNEAQ (reference sequence). CDR3 residues: CASRTGSNTGELFF. For the CDR3, the DNA is TGTGCCAGCAGGACTGGATCGAACACCGGGGAGCTGTTTTTT.

This rearrangement joins TRBV15 to TRBJ2-1; 7 bases align to TRBD1. The trim removed 7 bases at V and 2 bases at J, leaving 11 bases unmatched. This CDR3 has 16 amino acids. Germline values: CDR1 LNHNV, CDR2 YYDKDF (reference sequence). CDR3 sequence reads: CATKGAGPRAYNEQFF. CDR3 sequence (DNA): TGTGCCACCAAGGGGGCCGGTCCTCGGGCCTACAATGAGCAGTTCTTC.

This chain uses TRBV7-9 with TRBJ2-3; 9 nucleotides align to TRBD2. The CDR3 spans 14 residues. The germline V gene encodes CDR1 SEHNR and CDR2 FQNEAQ (reference sequence). The V segment lost 6 bases and the J segment 4 bases; nucleotides outside the gene matches: 5. CDR3 sequence (DNA): TGTGCCAGCAGTCATAGCGGGAGTTCAGATACGCAGTATTTT. This translates into CASSHSGSSDTQYF. Looking up the rest from reference TRBV7-9 and TRBJ2-3 gives the full variable domain: DTGVSQNPRHKITKRGQNVTFRCDPISEHNRLYWYRQTLGQGPEFLTYFQNEAQLEKSRLLSDRFSAERPKGSFSTLEIQRTEQGDSAMYLCASSHSGSSDTQYFGPGTRLTVL.

This chain links TRBV9 with TRBJ2-2; 9 nucleotides agree with TRBD1. Germline lookup yields CDR1 SGDLS and CDR2 YYNGEE. Trimming at V came to 4 bases and at J to 3 bases, leaving 7 bases not matched to a gene. CDR3 length: 16 residues. DNA of the CDR3: TGTGCCAGCAGCCCGCAGGGGACAGGGTACACCGGGGAGCTGTTTTTT. Protein sequence: CASSPQGTGYTGELFF.

The CDR3 DNA is TGTGCCAGCTCACGGGACAGGGGCTCCTACGAGCAGTACTTC. Translating it yields CASSRDRGSYEQYF. This chain links TRBV18 with TRBJ2-7; 10 nucleotides agree with TRBD1. The length of the CDR3 is 14 residues. Germline lookup yields CDR1 KGHSH and CDR2 LQKENI. V lost 4 bases and J lost 0; bases outside the gene matches: 0.

The CDR3 DNA sequence: TGTGCCAGCAGCCCCCGGGACAGGGGGCGCGCTATTACCTACGAGCAGTACTTC. Its translation is CASSPRDRGRAITYEQYF. The V and J genes are TRBV7-9 and TRBJ2-7; 12 bases agree with TRBD1. The CDR3 spans 18 residues. The germline V gene encodes CDR1 SEHNR and CDR2 FQNEAQ (reference sequence). Trimming cost V 5 bases and J 2 bases; bases outside gene matches: 13.

The genes are TRBV9 and TRBJ2-7, with D possibly being TRBD2 (6 bases). Trimming took 5 bases from V and 0 from J, leaving 15 bases between them. From germline, CDR1 is SGDLS and CDR2 YYNGEE. CDR3 length equals 15 residues. For the CDR3, the DNA is TGTGCCAGCAGTTCCACCCCGGGAGTCTCCTACGAGCAGTACTTC. This encodes CASSSTPGVSYEQYF.

J is TRBJ1-3 and V is TRBV4-3; 8 bases align to TRBD1. Germline values: CDR1 LGHNA, CDR2 YSLEER. Unmatched junction bases numbered 4, after V lost 3 bases and J lost 0 bases. This CDR3 comprises 16 residues. The CDR3 here is CASSQDRVPSGNTIYF. In nucleotides, the CDR3 is TGCGCCAGCAGCCAGGACAGGGTTCCCTCTGGAAACACCATATATTTT.

The chain carries TRBV11-2 and TRBJ2-3; no firm D call. CDR1 and CDR2 from the germline V gene are SGHAT and FQNNGV. With 0 bases removed from V and 2 bases from J, the gap between germline ends came to 9 bases. CDR3 size: 15 residues. CDR3 sequence: CASSLERTPTDTQYF. The CDR3 DNA follows: TGTGCCAGCAGCTTAGAGAGAACTCCCACAGATACGCAGTATTTT.

The chain carries TRBV4-3 and TRBJ2-7; 11 nucleotides match TRBD2. This CDR3 is built from 15 residues. Germline CDR1 LGHNA, CDR2 YSLEER. V lost 3 bases and J lost 3; bases outside the gene matches: 4. The DNA for the CDR3 is TGCGCCAGCAGCCAGACTAGCGGGACCTTCTACGAGCAGTACTTC. Translated, it gives CASSQTSGTFYEQYF.

The chain is built from TRBV28 and TRBJ2-5; a weak D match, TRBD1 (6 bases). Germline V gene lookup returns CDR1 MDHEN and CDR2 SYDVKM. V lost 9 bases to trimming and J lost 5 bases, with 19 bases between them. This CDR3 comprises 14 residues. The CDR3 bases are TGTGCCAGTTCCAGGACAGCCTGGGGGGAGACCCAGTACTTC. Residues: CASSRTAWGETQYF. The whole variable domain, remainder taken from reference TRBV28 and TRBJ2-5, is DVKVTQSSRYLVKRTGEKVFLECVQDMDHENMFWYRQDPGLGLRLIYFSYDVKMKEKGDIPEGYSVSREKKERFSLILESASTNQTSMYLCASSRTAWGETQYFGPGTRLLVL.

The CDR3 nucleotides read TGTGCCTGGAGTCGGGATTACACAGATACGCAGTATTTT. Its translation: CAWSRDYTDTQYF. This chain connects TRBV30 to TRBJ2-3; tentative D call: TRBD2 (5 bases). V dropped 2 bases and J dropped 2 bases, with 8 bases sitting between them. This CDR3 contains 13 residues. Germline V lookup: CDR1 GTSNPN, CDR2 SVGIG (reference sequence). The full variable domain, in which reference TRBV30 and TRBJ2-3 provide the parts outside the CDR3, is SQTIHQWPATLVQPVGSPLSLECTVEGTSNPNLYWYRQAAGRGLQLLFYSVGIGQISSEVPQNLSASRPQDRQFILSSKKLLLSDSGFYLCAWSRDYTDTQYFGPGTRLTVL.

The chain joins TRBV5-6 to TRBJ2-7, with 9 bases matching TRBD1. Germline CDR1 and CDR2: SGHDT and YYEEEE. The CDR3 runs to 14 residues. Losses at the gene ends were 5 bases for V and 4 bases for J; bases not matched to a gene: 7. CDR3 residues: CASRSGTGLYEQYF. The CDR3 DNA reads as TGTGCCAGCAGATCCGGGACAGGGTTATACGAGCAGTACTTC.

The chain couples TRBV12-5 to TRBJ2-2, with D hard to call. V dropped 0 bases and J dropped 6 bases, with 5 bases sitting between them. Per germline, CDR1 LGHNT and CDR2 FRNRAP. The CDR3 totals 13 residues. The CDR3 DNA follows: TGTGCTAGTGGTTTGGTCTTTCCCGGGGAGCTGTTTTTT. Residues: CASGLVFPGELFF.

In nucleotides, the CDR3 is TGTGCCAGCTCACCTTTCGAGGACTACGAGCAGTACTTC. Translation gives CASSPFEDYEQYF. The gene calls are TRBV18 and TRBJ2-7; D is unresolved. Trimming removed 3 bases at V and 3 bases at J, with 9 bases between. Germline V gene sequence: CDR1 KGHSH, CDR2 LQKENI. The CDR3 contains 13 residues.

The chain uses TRBV7-2 and TRBJ1-1; possible D gene TRBD1, 5 bases. The V end lost 4 bases, the J end lost 4 bases, and 13 bases lay between the germline ends. The germline V gene has CDR1 SGHTA and CDR2 FQGNSA. The CDR3 has 14 residues. The CDR3 region has the DNA TGTGCCAGCAGCTCCGGGGGGAGGGGCACTGAAGCTTTCTTT. Its translation is CASSSGGRGTEAFF.

The chain combines TRBV2 with TRBJ2-1; 8 positions agree with TRBD2. The CDR3 spans 18 residues. Germline V gene lookup returns CDR1 SNHLY and CDR2 FYNNEI. Germline trimming cut 4 bases from V and 0 bases from J; bases unmatched to any gene: 11. Here the CDR3 DNA reads TGTGCCAGCAGTGGGTCCACTACTAGCGGAGCCTCCTACAATGAGCAGTTCTTC. Translated, it gives CASSGSTTSGASYNEQFF.

This clone was counted between two and nine times. This chain connects TRBV27 to TRBJ2-5; 10 nucleotides line up with TRBD2. The CDR3 runs to 13 residues. CDR1 and CDR2 (germline): MNHEY, SMNVEV (reference sequence). Losses at the gene ends were 8 bases for V and 3 bases for J; bases not matched to a gene: 3. Written as DNA, the CDR3 is TGTGCCAGCCGGACTAGCGGAGAAGAGACCCAGTACTTC. Its translation is CASRTSGEETQYF.

This chain links TRBV28 with TRBJ1-3; D is unclear. Trimming stripped 4 bases from V and 4 bases from J, with 11 bases between. This CDR3 contains 14 residues. Germline CDR1 is MDHEN and CDR2 is SYDVKM. The CDR3 bases are TGTGCCAGCAGTTCAGGTGTTTACGGAAACACCATATATTTT. This encodes CASSSGVYGNTIYF.

The chain employs TRBV6-6 and TRBJ1-3; weak D call: TRBD1 (6 bases). Germline lookup yields CDR1 MNHNY and CDR2 SVGAGI (reference sequence). The germline V and J ends were trimmed by 4 bases and 1 base, with 11 bases remaining between them. The CDR3 sequence is 15 residues long. CDR3: CASSLEGQSGNTIYF. CDR3 nucleotides: TGTGCCAGCAGTTTAGAAGGACAGTCTGGAAACACCATATATTTT.

The genes are TRBV4-3 and TRBJ1-5; no clear D. CDR1 and CDR2 from the germline V gene are LGHNA and YSLEER. The CDR3 totals 14 residues. V lost 0 bases to trimming and J lost 1 base, with 4 bases between them. The CDR3 DNA is TGCGCCAGCAGCCAAGAATTAAGCAATCAGCCCCAGCATTTT. Translated, it gives CASSQELSNQPQHF.

The V and J genes are TRBV20-1 and TRBJ1-3; the D is unclear. The V gene lost 5 bases and the J gene lost 0 bases, with 2 bases spanning the gap. The CDR3 loop spans 11 amino acids. The germline V gene has CDR1 DFQATT and CDR2 SNEGSKA (reference sequence). The CDR3 DNA follows: TGCAGTGCTCTCTCTGGAAACACCATATATTTT. Its translation is CSALSGNTIYF.

V usage is TRBV7-9 and J usage is TRBJ2-7; D is undetermined. From germline, CDR1 is SEHNR and CDR2 FQNEAQ (reference sequence). CDR3 length: 15 residues. Trimming removed 1 base at V and 3 bases at J, with 13 bases between. The CDR3 reads CASSLGSKTYYEQYF. CDR3 in DNA: TGTGCCAGCAGCTTAGGATCCAAGACATACTACGAGCAGTACTTC.

This clone appeared a single time. The chain recombines TRBV30 with TRBJ2-1; TRBD2 is a possible D gene (6 bases). V was clipped by 4 bases and J by 2 bases, with 15 bases between them. Germline CDR1 GTSNPN, CDR2 SVGIG (reference sequence). This CDR3 spans 15 amino acids. CDR3 nucleotide sequence: TGTGCCTGGAATAACGGCGGGGTGACCTACAATGAGCAGTTCTTC. Translation: CAWNNGGVTYNEQFF.

This chain joins TRBV5-1 and TRBJ1-4, with D possibly being TRBD1 (6 bases). CDR3 size: 15 residues. Trimming removed 4 bases at V and 7 bases at J, with 17 bases between. From germline, CDR1 is SGHRS and CDR2 YFSETQ. CDR3 sequence (DNA): TGCGCCAGCAGCCCGTCCCTGGGGGCGGGTGAAAAACTGTTTTTT. Translation gives CASSPSLGAGEKLFF. Filled out from reference TRBV5-1 and TRBJ1-4, the complete variable domain reads KAGVTQTPRYLIKTRGQQVTLSCSPISGHRSVSWYQQTPGQGLQFLFEYFSETQRNKGNFPGRFSGRQFSNSRSEMNVSTLELGDSALYLCASSPSLGAGEKLFFGSGTQLSVL.

The chain uses TRBV27 and TRBJ2-7; tentatively, D is TRBD1 (5 bases). CDR1 is MNHEY, CDR2 SMNVEV, per germline (reference sequence). The V and J ends lost 2 bases and 5 bases respectively, with 10 bases between them. This CDR3 is 13 amino acids long. The CDR3 DNA reads as TGTGCCAGCAGTTTAGCAGGGAACAACGAGCAGTACTTC. Protein product: CASSLAGNNEQYF.

The gene calls are TRBV19 and TRBJ2-1; 8 nucleotides match TRBD1. There are 16 residues in the CDR3. Trimming took 3 bases from V and 0 from J; bases not matched to a gene: 4. Germline values: CDR1 LNHDA, CDR2 SQIVND (reference sequence). CDR3 sequence (DNA): TGTGCCAGTAGTATCTGGACAGGGAGCTCCTACAATGAGCAGTTCTTC. Its protein product is CASSIWTGSSYNEQFF.

This chain links TRBV6-5 with TRBJ2-7; 7 bases fit TRBD2. Germline V gene sequence: CDR1 MNHEY, CDR2 SVGAGI. The CDR3 contains 14 residues. The J segment lost 0 bases and the V segment lost 5 bases, leaving 4 bases of the junction unmatched. Written as DNA, the CDR3 is TGTGCCAGCAGTCCTGGGGGGGGCTCCTACGAGCAGTACTTC. Its protein product is CASSPGGGSYEQYF.

The chain joins TRBV19 to TRBJ2-2; D not resolved. The length of the CDR3 is 14 residues. Germline values: CDR1 LNHDA, CDR2 SQIVND (reference sequence). The germline V and J ends were trimmed by 3 bases and 3 bases, with 8 bases remaining between them. DNA of the CDR3: TGTGCCAGTAGTATTTTAACGGACACCGGGGAGCTGTTTTTT. Residues: CASSILTDTGELFF.

The chain links TRBV25-1 to TRBJ2-7, with TRBD2 identical over 9 bases. Germline CDR1 MGHDK, CDR2 SYGVNS. V lost 3 bases and J lost 3; bases outside the gene matches: 6. CDR3 length: 15 residues. CDR3 coding DNA: TGTGCCAGCAGTGAGAGGGTAGCGGGAGTCTACGAGCAGTACTTC. It encodes CASSERVAGVYEQYF.

The chain carries TRBV29-1 and TRBJ2-6; D is unresolved. V was trimmed by 5 bases and J by 4 bases, leaving 3 bases between them. Germline lookup yields CDR1 SQVTM and CDR2 ANQGSEA. This CDR3 spans 11 amino acids. Written as DNA, the CDR3 is TGCAGCGTTTCAGGGGCCAACGTCCTGACTTTC. This codes for CSVSGANVLTF. The full variable domain, with the rest looked up from reference TRBV29-1 and TRBJ2-6, is SAVISQKPSRDICQRGTSLTIQCQVDSQVTMMFWYRQQPGQSLTLIATANQGSEATYESGFVIDKFPISRPNLTFSTLTVSNMSPEDSSIYLCSVSGANVLTFGAGSRLTVL.

In this sample, this clone turned up once. This sequence joins TRBV9 and TRBJ1-1; D possibly corresponds to TRBD1 (5 bases). Germline assignment: CDR1 SGDLS and CDR2 YYNGEE. V lost 0 bases, J lost 5 bases, and 8 bases lay in between. The CDR3 sequence is 13 residues long. The CDR3 spells CASSVAQGTEAFF. CDR3 sequence (DNA): TGTGCCAGCAGCGTAGCTCAGGGTACTGAAGCTTTCTTT. Full variable domain (remainder filled in from reference TRBV9 and TRBJ1-1): DSGVTQTPKHLITATGQRVTLRCSPRSGDLSVYWYQQSLDQGLQFLIQYYNGEERAKGNILERFSAQQFPDLHSELNLSSLELGDSALYFCASSVAQGTEAFFGQGTRLTVV.